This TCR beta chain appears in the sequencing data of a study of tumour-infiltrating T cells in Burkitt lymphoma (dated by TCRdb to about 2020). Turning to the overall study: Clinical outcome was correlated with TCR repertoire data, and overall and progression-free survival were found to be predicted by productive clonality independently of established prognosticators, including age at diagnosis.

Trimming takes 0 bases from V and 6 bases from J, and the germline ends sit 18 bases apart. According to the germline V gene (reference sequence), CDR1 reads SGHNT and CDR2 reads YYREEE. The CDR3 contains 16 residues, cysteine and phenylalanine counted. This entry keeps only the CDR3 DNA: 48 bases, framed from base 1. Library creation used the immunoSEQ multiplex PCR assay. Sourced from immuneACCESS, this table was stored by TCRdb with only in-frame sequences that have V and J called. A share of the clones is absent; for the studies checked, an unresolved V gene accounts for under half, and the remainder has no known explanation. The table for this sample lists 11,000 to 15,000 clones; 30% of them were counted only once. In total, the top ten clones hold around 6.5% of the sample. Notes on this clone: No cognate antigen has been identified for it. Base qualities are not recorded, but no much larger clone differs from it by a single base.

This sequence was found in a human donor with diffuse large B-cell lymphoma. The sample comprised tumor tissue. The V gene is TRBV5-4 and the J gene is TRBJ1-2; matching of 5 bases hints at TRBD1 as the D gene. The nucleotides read TGTGCCAGCAGCTTGGCATTTGTGCTGGGGGTGGATGGCTACACCTTC. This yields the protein CASSLAFVLGVDGYTF.